This T cell receptor (beta chain) was sequenced during a study of blood T cells in healthy people across ages. Study-wide points: Because donor CMV status was unknown, expanded clonotype changes were possibly confounded.

A note on this clonotype: The target antigen is unknown. This may arise from a read error, as a much more abundant clone is one base away.

Next came a second PCR, run for about 7 to 12 cycles, which used a sample-barcoded 5' primer along with a J-beta primer mix. TCRdb reanalysed the 5' RACE reads using MiXCR and keeps one entry per CDR3 protein. Among roughly 1.7 million distinct CDR3 sequences listed, almost 35% were seen once. The CDR3 length is 16 residues. Germline values: CDR1 MGHRA, CDR2 YSYEKL. The clonotype originates from a woman in her thirties in good health. The rearrangement joins TRBV4-1 to TRBJ2-3; 8 positions agree with TRBD2. Sequencing was performed on blood. CDR3 sequence: CASSLGGRTSTDTRYF. In nucleotides, the CDR3 is TGCGCCAGCAGCCTCGGTGGGAGGACTAGCACAGATACGCGGTATTTT.